Each of the 25 T cell receptor beta chains below was sequenced from the same sample in a study of OX40 agonist ivuxolimab in advanced cancers. Generated by immunoSEQ multiplex PCR, the TCRdb table keeps only in-frame clones and is missing some. The table has about 75,000 clones, roughly 84% seen once; the top ten hold about a sixth. This specimen consisted of CD4+ or CD8+ T cells sorted from blood, obtained in a trial of the OX40 agonist ivuxolimab. These receptors all stem from an adult with an advanced solid tumor such as melanoma, head and neck, liver or kidney cancer.

The CDR3 bases are TGTGCCAGCAAGGCGGGAGGTAAATACGAGCAGTACTTC. Encoded protein: CASKAGGKYEQYF. The V and J genes are TRBV28 and TRBJ2-5; 8 bases agree with TRBD2. The J call is in doubt because the DNA end fits TRBJ2-7 better. Germline V gene lookup returns CDR1 MDHEN and CDR2 SYDVKM. The CDR3 spans 13 residues.

The chain joins TRBV5-6 to TRBJ2-2; D uncertain. The germline CDR1 and CDR2 sequences are SGHDT and YYEEEE. V was shortened by 2 bases and J by 7 bases, with 9 bases between the two germline ends. This CDR3 region has 13 residues. The CDR3 coding sequence is TGTGCCAGCAGCTTACCCGCGGACGGGGAGCTGTTTTTT. This codes for CASSLPADGELFF. The whole variable domain, remainder taken from reference TRBV5-6 and TRBJ2-2, is DAGVTQSPTHLIKTRGQQVTLRCSPKSGHDTVSWYQQALGQGPQFIFQYYEEEERQRGNFPDRFSGHQFPNYSSELNVNALLLGDSALYLCASSLPADGELFFGEGSRLTVL.

The chain links TRBV19 to TRBJ1-5; D perhaps matches TRBD1 (5 bases). Germline V gene sequence: CDR1 LNHDA, CDR2 SQIVND (reference sequence). The CDR3 extends over 15 amino acids. Trimming left V 0 bases short and J 4 bases short, with 10 bases between. CDR3 nucleotides: TGTGCCAGTAGTATAGATAGGGGCTTAAATCAGCCCCAGCATTTT. This translates into CASSIDRGLNQPQHF.

This chain uses TRBV4-1 with TRBJ1-3; TRBD1 might be the D (6 bases). V lost 4 bases, J lost 0 bases, and 13 bases lay in between. The germline gives CDR1 MGHRA, CDR2 YSYEKL. CDR3 size: 16 residues. CDR3 region: CASSLRGGNSGNTIYF. As DNA, the CDR3 is TGCGCCAGCAGCCTCAGAGGGGGGAACTCTGGAAACACCATATATTTT.

The gene calls are TRBV5-1 and TRBJ2-5; D possibly matches TRBD1 or TRBD2 (7 bases each). The germline gives CDR1 SGHRS, CDR2 YFSETQ. V lost 2 bases and J lost 3, with 14 bases in between. The CDR3 loop spans 15 amino acids. CDR3 sequence: CASSFGRGGEETQYF. The CDR3 coding sequence is TGCGCCAGCAGCTTTGGCAGGGGGGGAGAAGAGACCCAGTACTTC.

The V gene is TRBV10-3, the J gene TRBJ2-5; TRBD1 agrees at 9 bases. CDR3 length: 13 residues. The germline V gene has CDR1 ENHRY and CDR2 SYGVKD. V dropped 5 bases and J dropped 4; count of bases not matched to a gene: 2. In DNA form, the CDR3 reads TGTGCCATCAGTACGGACAGGGGAGAGACCCAGTACTTC. This sequence encodes CAISTDRGETQYF.

This chain joins TRBV11-2 and TRBJ1-1; TRBD1 is a possible D gene (5 bases). This CDR3 contains 15 residues. Looked up from germline, CDR1 is SGHAT and CDR2 is FQNNGV. The V end lost 1 base, the J end lost 5 bases, and 14 bases lay between the germline ends. The chain's CDR3 is CASSLVTGGQTEAFF. In DNA, the CDR3 is TGTGCCAGCAGCTTAGTTACGGGGGGTCAAACTGAAGCTTTCTTT.

This chain uses TRBV6-5 with TRBJ2-7, with D possibly being TRBD1 (6 bases). The CDR3 has 15 amino acids. The V gene lost 0 bases and the J gene lost 7 bases, with 16 bases spanning the gap. The V gene's germline CDR1 is MNHEY and CDR2 SVGAGI. In nucleotides, the CDR3 is TGTGCCAGCAGTTACTCGATCCAGGGGACGGGGGAGCAGTACTTC. Translated: CASSYSIQGTGEQYF.

This clone was recorded only once. The chain employs TRBV11-2 and TRBJ2-5; 9 bases line up with TRBD2. The CDR3 has 17 residues. CDR1 is SGHAT, CDR2 FQNNGV, per germline. The ends lost 5 bases at V and 1 base at J; junction bases unmatched: 11. CDR3 nucleotides: TGTGCCAGCAGCCAGACGGGGACTAGCAGGGTCCAAGAGACCCAGTACTTC. This gives the protein CASSQTGTSRVQETQYF.

V gene TRBV27 combines with J gene TRBJ1-6; the D is unclear. The germline V gene has CDR1 MNHEY and CDR2 SMNVEV (reference sequence). CDR3 length equals 13 residues. Deletions cut 4 bases from V and 0 bases from J, with 1 base between. CDR3 residues: CASSYSYNSPLHF. CDR3 DNA: TGTGCCAGCAGTTACTCCTATAATTCACCCCTCCACTTT.

The chain is built from TRBV5-1 and TRBJ2-3; D remains ambiguous. V lost 1 base to trimming and J lost 1 base, with 10 bases between them. CDR3 size: 15 residues. Germline V gene sequence: CDR1 SGHRS, CDR2 YFSETQ. CDR3 in amino acids: CASSLNPRGTDTQYF. CDR3 nucleotide sequence: TGCGCCAGCAGCTTGAACCCTAGAGGCACAGATACGCAGTATTTT. Complete variable domain (other parts from reference TRBV5-1 and TRBJ2-3): KAGVTQTPRYLIKTRGQQVTLSCSPISGHRSVSWYQQTPGQGLQFLFEYFSETQRNKGNFPGRFSGRQFSNSRSEMNVSTLELGDSALYLCASSLNPRGTDTQYFGPGTRLTVL.

The chain combines TRBV10-3 with TRBJ2-3; 7 bases are shared with TRBD2. Germline CDR1 reads ENHRY; CDR2 reads SYGVKD. The CDR3 runs to 15 residues. With V trimmed by 6 bases and J by 0 bases, 6 bases remained unmatched. The CDR3 reads CAIRLREGSTDTQYF. The CDR3 nucleotides are TGTGCCATCAGGCTGAGGGAGGGTAGCACAGATACGCAGTATTTT.

V gene TRBV19 combines with J gene TRBJ2-6; the D gene could be TRBD1 or TRBD2 (5 bases each). The CDR3 has 14 residues. The V gene's germline CDR1 is LNHDA and CDR2 SQIVND (reference sequence). The V gene lost 10 bases and the J gene lost 0 bases, with 10 bases spanning the gap. In DNA, the CDR3 is TGTGCCACCGCAGGGAGCTCTGGGGCCAACGTCCTGACTTTC. It codes for CATAGSSGANVLTF.

The chain carries TRBV29-1 and TRBJ2-3, with TRBD2 matching 15 bases. This CDR3 has 16 residues. V shed 1 base, J shed 3 bases, and the junction held 2 bases outside the gene matches. Germline V lookup: CDR1 SQVTM, CDR2 ANQGSEA. CDR3 DNA: TGCAGCGTTGAAGTTGGGACTAGCGGGAGGACAGATACGCAGTATTTT. This translates into CSVEVGTSGRTDTQYF.

The rearrangement joins TRBV29-1 to TRBJ2-3, with 8 bases lining up with TRBD2. The CDR3 totals 15 residues. Germline V lookup: CDR1 SQVTM, CDR2 ANQGSEA. After removal of 5 bases from V and 1 base from J, the junction contained 8 bases not matched to a gene. The CDR3 here is CSVPRGGRGTDTQYF. CDR3 DNA sequence: TGCAGCGTTCCTCGGGGGGGCAGGGGCACAGATACGCAGTATTTT.

The rearrangement uses TRBV19 and TRBJ1-5, with 9 bases lining up with TRBD1. Germline CDR1 is LNHDA and CDR2 is SQIVND (reference sequence). V lost 5 bases, J lost 5 bases, and 4 bases stayed unmatched. CDR3 length equals 14 residues. CDR3 sequence: CASSATGGHQPQHF. DNA of the CDR3: TGTGCCAGTAGTGCGACAGGGGGGCATCAGCCCCAGCATTTT.

This clone was seen once. The chain links TRBV7-9 to TRBJ1-5; D might be TRBD1 (5 bases). This CDR3 comprises 15 residues. The germline V gene encodes CDR1 SEHNR and CDR2 FQNEAQ (reference sequence). Trimming left V 5 bases short and J 3 bases short, with 14 bases between. The CDR3 DNA reads TGTGCCAGCAGCAAGGGTCTGACAGACAATCAGCCCCAGCATTTT. Amino acid sequence: CASSKGLTDNQPQHF.

The chain carries TRBV15 and TRBJ2-7; D perhaps matches TRBD1 (6 bases). From germline, CDR1 is LNHNV and CDR2 YYDKDF (reference sequence). V was shortened by 4 bases and J by 3 bases, with 16 bases between the two germline ends. The length of the CDR3 is 15 residues. This CDR3 reads CATSMAGTTIYEQYF. Written as DNA, the CDR3 is TGTGCCACCAGCATGGCCGGGACAACCATCTACGAGCAGTACTTC.

V gene TRBV7-9 combines with J gene TRBJ2-5; 9 nucleotides agree with TRBD2. The assigned J gene may be wrong: the sequence end matches TRBJ2-7 better. The germline V gene has CDR1 SEHNR and CDR2 FQNEAQ (reference sequence). The CDR3 covers 14 residues. The CDR3 bases are TGTGCCAGCAGCTTTAGCGGGAGCTCCTACGAGCAGTACTTC. Protein product: CASSFSGSSYEQYF.

The rearrangement joins TRBV18 to TRBJ1-5, with D possibly TRBD1 on 6 matching bases. Between the trimmed V and J ends, which lost 6 bases and 0 bases, there was a span of 12 bases. Looked up from germline, CDR1 is KGHSH and CDR2 is LQKENI. The CDR3 consists of 15 residues. CDR3 DNA: TGTGCCAGCTCGCCCGGGACAAATAGCAATCAGCCCCAGCATTTT. Protein product: CASSPGTNSNQPQHF.

V usage is TRBV6-5 and J usage is TRBJ1-2; the D gene is possibly TRBD1 (6 bases). CDR3 length equals 13 residues. Germline loops: CDR1 MNHEY, CDR2 SVGAGI. The V end was cut by 6 bases, the J end by 2 bases, with 10 bases between. The CDR3 DNA sequence: TGTGCCAGCAGAGAAGGACAGAACTATGGCTACACCTTC. Translated: CASREGQNYGYTF.

The chain combines TRBV5-6 with TRBJ2-7; 9 nucleotides line up with TRBD1. This CDR3 contains 16 residues. The germline CDR1 and CDR2 sequences are SGHDT and YYEEEE. The V segment lost 3 bases and the J segment 3 bases; nucleotides outside the gene matches: 10. CDR3 protein: CASSSTVGQGLYEQYF. CDR3 nucleotide sequence: TGTGCCAGCAGCTCGACGGTGGGACAGGGACTCTACGAGCAGTACTTC.

This chain joins TRBV5-1 and TRBJ2-7; 13 bases map to TRBD2. CDR3 length equals 16 residues. The V and J ends lost 2 bases and 4 bases, in that order; junction bases with no gene match: 6. Germline lookup yields CDR1 SGHRS and CDR2 YFSETQ. The chain's CDR3 is CASSFRTSGSPYEQYF. Here the CDR3 DNA reads TGCGCCAGCAGCTTCCGGACTAGCGGGAGTCCTTACGAGCAGTACTTC.

This chain links TRBV5-8 with TRBJ1-5; maybe TRBD1 (5 bases). Per germline, CDR1 SGHTS and CDR2 YDEGEE. The ends were cut back, 1 base at V and 0 bases at J, with 14 bases in the middle. The CDR3 spans 17 residues. In DNA, the CDR3 is TGTGCCAGCAGCTTGAACCGACAGACGTATAGCAATCAGCCCCAGCATTTT. It translates to CASSLNRQTYSNQPQHF.

The V call is TRBV19, the J call TRBJ2-7, with a weak D call TRBD2 (6 bases). The CDR3 consists of 12 residues. V lost 3 bases and J lost 7, with 10 bases in between. The germline V gene encodes CDR1 LNHDA and CDR2 SQIVND (reference sequence). CDR3 sequence (DNA): TGTGCCAGTAGTATGTGGGGGAGGGAGCAGTACTTC. Protein product: CASSMWGREQYF.